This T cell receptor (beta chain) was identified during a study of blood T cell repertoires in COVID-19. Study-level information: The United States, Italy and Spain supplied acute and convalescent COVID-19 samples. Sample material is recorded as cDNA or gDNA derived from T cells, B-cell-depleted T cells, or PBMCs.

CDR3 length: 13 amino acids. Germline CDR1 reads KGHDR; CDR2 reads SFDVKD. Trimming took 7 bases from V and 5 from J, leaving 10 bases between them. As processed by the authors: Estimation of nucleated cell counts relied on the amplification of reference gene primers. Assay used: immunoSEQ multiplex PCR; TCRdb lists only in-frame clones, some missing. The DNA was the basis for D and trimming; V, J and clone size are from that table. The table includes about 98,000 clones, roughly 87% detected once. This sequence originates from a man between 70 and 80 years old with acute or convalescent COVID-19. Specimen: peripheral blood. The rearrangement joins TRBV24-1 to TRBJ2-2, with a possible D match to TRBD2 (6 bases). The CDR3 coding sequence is TGTGCCACCAGGAAGGGGACTACCGGGGAGCTGTTTTTT. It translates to CATRKGTTGELFF.